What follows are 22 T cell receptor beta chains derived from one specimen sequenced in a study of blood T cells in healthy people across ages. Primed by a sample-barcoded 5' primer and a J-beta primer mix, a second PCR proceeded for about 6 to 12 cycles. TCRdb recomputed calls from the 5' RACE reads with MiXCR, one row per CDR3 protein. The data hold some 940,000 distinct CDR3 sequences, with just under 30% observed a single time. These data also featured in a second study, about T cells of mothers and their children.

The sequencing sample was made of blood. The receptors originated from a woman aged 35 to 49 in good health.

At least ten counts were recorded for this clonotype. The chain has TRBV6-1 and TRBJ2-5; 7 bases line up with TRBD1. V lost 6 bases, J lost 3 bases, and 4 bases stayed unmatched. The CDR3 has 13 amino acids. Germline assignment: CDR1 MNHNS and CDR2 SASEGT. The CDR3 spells CASRPDREETQYF. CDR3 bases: TGTGCCAGCAGACCCGACAGGGAAGAGACCCAGTACTTC.

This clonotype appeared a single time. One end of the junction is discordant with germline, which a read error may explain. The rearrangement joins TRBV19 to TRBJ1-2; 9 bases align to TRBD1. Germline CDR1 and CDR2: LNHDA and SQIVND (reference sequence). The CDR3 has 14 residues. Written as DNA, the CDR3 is TGTGCCAGTAGTTTACAGGGGGCCGGCTATAGCTACACCTTC. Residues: CASSLQGAGYSYTF.

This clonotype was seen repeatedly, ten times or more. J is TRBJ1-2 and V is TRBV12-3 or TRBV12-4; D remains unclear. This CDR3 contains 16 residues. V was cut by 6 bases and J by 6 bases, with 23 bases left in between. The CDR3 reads CASRTLWRAGEDGYTF. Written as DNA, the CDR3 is TGTGCCAGCAGGACCCTGTGGAGGGCGGGCGAAGATGGCTACACCTTC.

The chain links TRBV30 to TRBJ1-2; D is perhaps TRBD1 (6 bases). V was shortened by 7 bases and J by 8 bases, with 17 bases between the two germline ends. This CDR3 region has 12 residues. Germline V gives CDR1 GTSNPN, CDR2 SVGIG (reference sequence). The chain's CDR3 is CASPRGAGGYTF. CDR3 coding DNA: TGTGCCTCCCCTCGGGGGGCGGGGGGCTACACCTTC.

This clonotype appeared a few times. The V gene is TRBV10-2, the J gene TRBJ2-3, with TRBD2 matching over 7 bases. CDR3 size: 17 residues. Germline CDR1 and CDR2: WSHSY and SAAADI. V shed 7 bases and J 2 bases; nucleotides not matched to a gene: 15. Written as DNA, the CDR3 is TGCGCCAGCATAAAAGACAAAAGCGGGGCGGACACAGATACGCAGTATTTT. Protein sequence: CASIKDKSGADTDTQYF.

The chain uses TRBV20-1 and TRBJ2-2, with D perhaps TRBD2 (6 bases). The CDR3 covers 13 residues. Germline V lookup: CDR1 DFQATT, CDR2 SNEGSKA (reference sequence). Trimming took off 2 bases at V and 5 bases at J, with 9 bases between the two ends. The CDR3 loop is CSARSGRTGELFF. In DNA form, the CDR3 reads TGCAGTGCTAGATCGGGGAGGACCGGGGAGCTGTTTTTT.

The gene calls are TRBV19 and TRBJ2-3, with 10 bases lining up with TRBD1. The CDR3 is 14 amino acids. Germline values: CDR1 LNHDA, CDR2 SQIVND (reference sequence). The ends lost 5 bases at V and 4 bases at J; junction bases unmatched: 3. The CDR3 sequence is CASSVTGGPDTQYF. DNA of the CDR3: TGTGCCAGTAGTGTGACAGGGGGCCCAGATACGCAGTATTTT.

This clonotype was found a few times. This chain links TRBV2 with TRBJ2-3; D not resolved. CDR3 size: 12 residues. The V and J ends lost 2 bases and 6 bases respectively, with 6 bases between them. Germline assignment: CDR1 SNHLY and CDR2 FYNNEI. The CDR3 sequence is CASSEWSDTQYF. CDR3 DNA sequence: TGTGCCAGCAGTGAATGGAGTGATACGCAGTATTTT.

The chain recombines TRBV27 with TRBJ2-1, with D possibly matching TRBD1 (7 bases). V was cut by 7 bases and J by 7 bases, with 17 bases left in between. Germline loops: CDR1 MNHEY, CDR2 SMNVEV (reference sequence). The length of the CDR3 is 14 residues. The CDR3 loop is CASTGRGVTNEQFF. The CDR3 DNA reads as TGTGCCAGCACTGGCAGGGGGGTTACGAATGAGCAGTTCTTC.

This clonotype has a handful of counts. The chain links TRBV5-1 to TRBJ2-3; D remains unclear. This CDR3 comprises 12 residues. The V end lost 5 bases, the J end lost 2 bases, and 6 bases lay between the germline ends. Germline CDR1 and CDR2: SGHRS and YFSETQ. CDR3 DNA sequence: TGCGCCAGCAGGGGAACCACAGATACGCAGTATTTT. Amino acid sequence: CASRGTTDTQYF.

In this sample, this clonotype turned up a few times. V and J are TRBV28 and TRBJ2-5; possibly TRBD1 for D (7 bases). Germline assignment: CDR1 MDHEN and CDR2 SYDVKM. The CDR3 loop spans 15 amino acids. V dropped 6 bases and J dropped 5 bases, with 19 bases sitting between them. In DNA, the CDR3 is TGTGCCAGCAGCGGAGTGGAGGGGGCAAGGGAGACCCAGTACTTC. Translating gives CASSGVEGARETQYF.

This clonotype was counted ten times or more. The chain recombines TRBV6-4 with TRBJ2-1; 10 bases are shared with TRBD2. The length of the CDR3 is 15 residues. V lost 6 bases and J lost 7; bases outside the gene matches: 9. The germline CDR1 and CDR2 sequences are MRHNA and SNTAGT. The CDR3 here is CASSGSGGAGNEQFF. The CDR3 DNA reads TGTGCCAGCAGCGGAAGCGGGGGGGCGGGTAATGAGCAGTTCTTC.

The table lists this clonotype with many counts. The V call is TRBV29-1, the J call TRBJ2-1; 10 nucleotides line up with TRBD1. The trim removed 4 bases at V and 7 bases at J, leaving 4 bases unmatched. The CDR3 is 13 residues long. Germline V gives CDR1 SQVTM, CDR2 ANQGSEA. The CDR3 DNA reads TGCAGCGTTGGACAGGGGGCGGGTAATGAGCAGTTCTTC. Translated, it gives CSVGQGAGNEQFF.

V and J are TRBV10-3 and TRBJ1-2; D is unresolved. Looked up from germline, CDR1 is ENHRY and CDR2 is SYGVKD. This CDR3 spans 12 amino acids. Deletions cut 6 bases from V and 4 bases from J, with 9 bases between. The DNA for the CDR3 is TGTGCCATCAGGACGGGAGGCTATGGCTACACCTTC. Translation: CAIRTGGYGYTF.

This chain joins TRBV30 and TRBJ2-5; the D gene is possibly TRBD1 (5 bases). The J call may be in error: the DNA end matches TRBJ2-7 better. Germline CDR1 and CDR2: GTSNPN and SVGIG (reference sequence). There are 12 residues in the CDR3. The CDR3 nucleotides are TGTGCCTGGACAGCAGGGATCCCCGAGCAGTACTTC. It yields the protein CAWTAGIPEQYF.

CDR3 amino acids: CASSLERLAGGPGTQYF. In DNA, the CDR3 is TGCGCCAGCAGCTTGGAGCGACTAGCGGGGGGGCCGGGGACCCAGTACTTC. V usage is TRBV5-1 and J usage is TRBJ2-5, with 14 bases identical to TRBD2. CDR1 SGHRS and CDR2 YFSETQ come from the germline V gene. The V gene end was trimmed by 0 bases and the J gene end by 7 bases; junction bases not matched to a gene: 8. This CDR3 comprises 17 residues.

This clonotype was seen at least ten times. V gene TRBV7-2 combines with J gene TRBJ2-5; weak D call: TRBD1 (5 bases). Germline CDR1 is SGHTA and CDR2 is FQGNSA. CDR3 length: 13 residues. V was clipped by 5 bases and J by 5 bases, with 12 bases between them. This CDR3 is CASSPTTDETQYF. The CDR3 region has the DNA TGTGCCAGCAGCCCTACGACAGACGAGACCCAGTACTTC.

The CDR3 protein is CSVEGEGPSYEQYF. Written as DNA, the CDR3 is TGCAGCGTAGAGGGGGAGGGCCCCTCCTACGAGCAGTACTTC. This chain connects TRBV29-1 to TRBJ2-7, with a weak D call TRBD2 (7 bases). V was pared by 6 bases and J by 0 bases, with 15 bases between. This CDR3 is 14 amino acids long. Per germline, CDR1 SQVTM and CDR2 ANQGSEA.

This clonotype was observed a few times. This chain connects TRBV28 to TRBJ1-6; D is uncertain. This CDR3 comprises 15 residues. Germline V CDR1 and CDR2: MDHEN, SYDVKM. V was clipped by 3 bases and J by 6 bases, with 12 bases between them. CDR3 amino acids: CASSLRADGNSPLHF. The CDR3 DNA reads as TGTGCCAGCAGTTTGAGGGCCGATGGTAATTCACCCCTCCACTTT.

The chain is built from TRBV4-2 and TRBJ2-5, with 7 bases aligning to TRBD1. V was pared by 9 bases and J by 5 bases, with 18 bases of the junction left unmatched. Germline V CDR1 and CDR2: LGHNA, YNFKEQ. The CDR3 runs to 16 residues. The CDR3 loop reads CASSTWTGHLGETQYF. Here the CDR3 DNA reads TGTGCCAGTAGTACCTGGACAGGACACTTGGGGGAGACCCAGTACTTC.

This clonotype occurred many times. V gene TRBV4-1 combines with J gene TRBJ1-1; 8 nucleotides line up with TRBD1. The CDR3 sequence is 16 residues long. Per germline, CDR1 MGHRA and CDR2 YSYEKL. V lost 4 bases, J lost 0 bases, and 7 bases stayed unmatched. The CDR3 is CASSPGQGPMNTEAFF. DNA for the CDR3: TGCGCCAGCAGCCCCGGACAGGGTCCCATGAACACTGAAGCTTTCTTT.

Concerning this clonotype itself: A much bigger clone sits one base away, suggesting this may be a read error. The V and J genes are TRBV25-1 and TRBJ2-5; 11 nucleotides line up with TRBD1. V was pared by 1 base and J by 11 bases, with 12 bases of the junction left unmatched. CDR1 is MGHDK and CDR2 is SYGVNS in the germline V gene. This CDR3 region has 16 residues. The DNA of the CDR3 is TGTGCCAGCAGTGAATTGGGGGACAGGGGGGACAATGAGCAGTACTTC. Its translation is CASSELGDRGDNEQYF.